This T cell receptor (beta chain) was sequenced for a study of cytomegalovirus exposure and HLA in healthy donors. Study-wide results and limits: Listed as cytomegalovirus-associated were 164 TCR beta chains. In vitro experiments confirmed that three CMV-associated chains were specific for CMV antigens.

The method was immunoSEQ multiplex PCR; TCRdb's version includes in-frame clones alone and lacks a portion of them. The sample gives approximately 64,000 clones, roughly 89% of which show up once; 1.7% is in the top ten. Remarks on this clone: What it binds is unknown.

The CDR3 covers 14 residues. V was pared by 4 bases and J by 7 bases, with 9 bases of the junction left unmatched. The germline CDR1 and CDR2 sequences are SGHRS and YFSETQ. This receptor was obtained from a woman younger than 30 in good health and CMV-seronegative. The sequencing input was PBMCs. The rearrangement uses TRBV5-1 and TRBJ1-2; 8 bases are a match to TRBD1. In nucleotides, the CDR3 is TGCGCCAGCAGCCGGGACAGGTCGGTCCTTGGCTACACCTTC. Encoded protein: CASSRDRSVLGYTF.